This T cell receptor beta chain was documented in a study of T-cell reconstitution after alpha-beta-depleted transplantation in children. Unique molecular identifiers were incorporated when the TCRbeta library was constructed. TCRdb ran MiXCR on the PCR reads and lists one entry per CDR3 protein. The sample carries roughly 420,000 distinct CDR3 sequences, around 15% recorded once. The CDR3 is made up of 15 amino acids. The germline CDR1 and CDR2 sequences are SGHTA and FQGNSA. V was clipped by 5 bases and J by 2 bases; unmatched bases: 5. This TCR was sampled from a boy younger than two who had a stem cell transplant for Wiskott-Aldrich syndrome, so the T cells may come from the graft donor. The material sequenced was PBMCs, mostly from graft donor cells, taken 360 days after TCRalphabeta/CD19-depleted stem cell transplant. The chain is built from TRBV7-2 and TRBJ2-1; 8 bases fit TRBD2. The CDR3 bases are TGTGCCAGCAGCCCCCGGACTAGCCCCTACAATGAGCAGTTCTTC. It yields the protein CASSPRTSPYNEQFF.